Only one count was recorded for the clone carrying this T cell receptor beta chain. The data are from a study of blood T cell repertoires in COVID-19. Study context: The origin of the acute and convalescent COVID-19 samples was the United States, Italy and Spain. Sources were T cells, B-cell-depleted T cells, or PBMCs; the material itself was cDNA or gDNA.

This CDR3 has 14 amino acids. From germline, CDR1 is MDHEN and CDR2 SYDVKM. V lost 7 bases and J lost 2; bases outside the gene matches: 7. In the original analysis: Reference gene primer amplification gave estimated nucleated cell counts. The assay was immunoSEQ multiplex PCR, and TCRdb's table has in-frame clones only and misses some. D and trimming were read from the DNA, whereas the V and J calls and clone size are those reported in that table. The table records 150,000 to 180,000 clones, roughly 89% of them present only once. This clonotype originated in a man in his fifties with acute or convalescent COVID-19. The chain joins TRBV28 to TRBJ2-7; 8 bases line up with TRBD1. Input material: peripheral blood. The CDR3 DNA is TGTGCCAGCAACCGGGACAGGTGGGCCTACGAGCAGTACTTC. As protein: CASNRDRWAYEQYF.